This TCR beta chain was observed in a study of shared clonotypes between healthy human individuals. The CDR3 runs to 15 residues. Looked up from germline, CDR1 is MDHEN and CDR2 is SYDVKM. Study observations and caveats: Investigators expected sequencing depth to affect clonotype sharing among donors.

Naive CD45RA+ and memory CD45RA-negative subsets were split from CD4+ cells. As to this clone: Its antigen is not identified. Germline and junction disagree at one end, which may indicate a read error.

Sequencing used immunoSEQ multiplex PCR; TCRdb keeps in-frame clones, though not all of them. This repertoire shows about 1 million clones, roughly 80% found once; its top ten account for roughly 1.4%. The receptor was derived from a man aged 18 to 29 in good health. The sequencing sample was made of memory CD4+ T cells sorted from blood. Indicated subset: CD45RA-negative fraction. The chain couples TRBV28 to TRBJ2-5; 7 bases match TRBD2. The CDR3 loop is CARSLGGGGRETQYF. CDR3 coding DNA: TGTGCCCGCAGTTTAGGCGGGGGAGGGAGAGAGACCCAGTACTTC.